The T cell receptor beta chain under discussion was sequenced for a study of human T cells and chemical hapten exposure. Study details: Upper-back patch tests with 0.01% DPC were read at 6 days. General study findings and limits: Controls formed significantly fewer large CDR3 similarity clusters than expanded TCRs did.

Many counts were recorded for this clonotype. The antigen is not known. Time point described: patch test 2, 6 weeks after DPC sensitization. As to treatment: therapeutic diphenylcyclopropenone sensitization with weekly scalp DPC. TCRdb reprocessed the RACE reads with MiXCR, giving one entry per CDR3 protein. The sample lists more than 70,000 distinct CDR3 sequences; 11% were seen once. The CDR3 loop spans 15 amino acids. Germline V gene data show CDR1 as SGHDN and CDR2 as FVKESK. V was shortened by 0 bases and J by 0 bases, with 8 bases between the two germline ends. The chain is built from TRBV14 and TRBJ1-1; D remains ambiguous. The TCR originated in a man in his late teens or twenties with alopecia areata. Some clones in this sample may be carry-over from other donors' samples. This material consisted of whole blood, taken in connection with sensitization to the hapten diphenylcyclopropenone (DPC). CDR3 region: CASSQDPQMNTEAFF. For the CDR3, the DNA is TGTGCCAGCAGCCAAGACCCCCAGATGAACACTGAAGCTTTCTTT.